This TCR beta chain appears in the sequencing data of a study of blood T cell repertoires in COVID-19. Generated by immunoSEQ multiplex PCR, the TCRdb table keeps only in-frame clones and is missing some. The sample lists approximately 240,000 clones; roughly nine tenths were seen once. This CDR3 contains 15 residues. V lost 2 bases, J lost 4 bases, and 5 bases stayed unmatched. The germline CDR1 and CDR2 sequences are SGHDT and YYEEEE. The TCR originated in a woman under 30 in a cohort exposed to, infected with or recovered from COVID-19 (not recorded which). This chain uses TRBV5-6 with TRBJ1-3; TRBD1 matches at 8 bases. The sequenced sample was PBMCs or T cells enriched from blood (not recorded which). CDR3 DNA sequence: TGTGCCAGCAGCTTCTCGGACAGGGAGGGAAACACCATATATTTT. Translated: CASSFSDREGNTIYF. Variable domain in full (rest from reference TRBV5-6 and TRBJ1-3): DAGVTQSPTHLIKTRGQQVTLRCSPKSGHDTVSWYQQALGQGPQFIFQYYEEEERQRGNFPDRFSGHQFPNYSSELNVNALLLGDSALYLCASSFSDREGNTIYFGEGSWLTVV.